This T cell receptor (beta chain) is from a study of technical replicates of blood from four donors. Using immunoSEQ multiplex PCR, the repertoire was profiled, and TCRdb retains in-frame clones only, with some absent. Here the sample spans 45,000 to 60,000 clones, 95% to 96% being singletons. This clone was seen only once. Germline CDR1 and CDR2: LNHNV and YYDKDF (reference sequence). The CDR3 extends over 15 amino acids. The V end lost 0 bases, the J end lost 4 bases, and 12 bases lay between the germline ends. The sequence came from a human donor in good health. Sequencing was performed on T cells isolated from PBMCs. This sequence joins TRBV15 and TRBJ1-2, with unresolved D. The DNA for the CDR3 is TGTGCCACCAGCAGAGATACAGAGTTTGGCTATGGCTACACCTTC. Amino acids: CATSRDTEFGYGYTF.